The 19 T cell receptor beta chains given below trace back to one sample, sequenced in a study of blood T cell repertoires in COVID-19. Profiled with immunoSEQ multiplex PCR; TCRdb holds only in-frame clones, not every one. The sample gives tens of thousands of clones, roughly 80% of which show up once; roughly 2.6% is in the top ten. The sequenced sample was peripheral blood. These receptors came from a woman in her sixties or seventies with acute or convalescent COVID-19.

The V call is TRBV27, the J call TRBJ1-1; D remains ambiguous. This CDR3 region has 13 residues. The germline V gene has CDR1 MNHEY and CDR2 SMNVEV (reference sequence). Trimming shortened V by 6 bases and J by 1 base, and 9 bases separated the two germline ends. The CDR3 is CASSPTENTEAFF. CDR3 DNA sequence: TGTGCCAGCAGCCCCACAGAGAACACTGAAGCTTTCTTT.

The J gene is TRBJ2-1, the V gene TRBV29-1, with 7 bases that match TRBD2. The V and J ends lost 5 bases and 3 bases, in that order; junction bases with no gene match: 4. This CDR3 has 13 amino acids. Germline values: CDR1 SQVTM, CDR2 ANQGSEA. In DNA form, the CDR3 reads TGCAGCGTTAAGCGGGATATCTACAATGAGCAGTTCTTC. This translates into CSVKRDIYNEQFF.

The rearrangement joins TRBV7-8 to TRBJ1-3; D may be TRBD1 (6 bases). Trimming removed 2 bases from V and 8 bases from J, with 10 bases in between. Per germline, CDR1 SGHVS and CDR2 FQNEAQ. The CDR3 has 13 residues. Here the CDR3 DNA reads TGTGCCAGCAGCTTAACAGGGCGGCACACCATATATTTT. Encoded protein: CASSLTGRHTIYF.

The chain carries TRBV19 and TRBJ1-1; tentative D call: TRBD1 (5 bases). Trimming took 5 bases from V and 4 from J, leaving 8 bases between them. There are 12 residues in the CDR3. Looked up from germline, CDR1 is LNHDA and CDR2 is SQIVND (reference sequence). The CDR3 DNA reads as TGTGCCAGTAGTGGCAGGGTCACTGAAGCTTTCTTT. It is translated as CASSGRVTEAFF.

The rearrangement joins TRBV7-9 to TRBJ2-7; TRBD1 aligns across 9 bases. This CDR3 is 13 amino acids long. In germline, CDR1 is SEHNR, CDR2 FQNEAQ (reference sequence). V shed 7 bases, J shed 6 bases, and the junction held 7 bases outside the gene matches. The CDR3 region is CASNRDRVGEQYF. The DNA for the CDR3 is TGTGCCAGCAACCGGGACAGGGTAGGCGAGCAGTACTTC. Supplemented by reference TRBV7-9 and TRBJ2-7, the full variable domain reads DTGVSQNPRHKITKRGQNVTFRCDPISEHNRLYWYRQTLGQGPEFLTYFQNEAQLEKSRLLSDRFSAERPKGSFSTLEIQRTEQGDSAMYLCASNRDRVGEQYFGPGTRLTVT.

This chain connects TRBV5-1 to TRBJ2-1; TRBD1 agrees at 8 bases. V shed 3 bases and J 4 bases; nucleotides not matched to a gene: 12. This CDR3 has 17 amino acids. CDR1 is SGHRS and CDR2 is YFSETQ in the germline V gene. For the CDR3, the DNA is TGCGCCAGCAGCTCGTACCCGGGACAGGACTTTTACAATGAGCAGTTCTTC. It codes for CASSSYPGQDFYNEQFF. The variable domain in full, with the rest retrieved from reference TRBV5-1 and TRBJ2-1, is KAGVTQTPRYLIKTRGQQVTLSCSPISGHRSVSWYQQTPGQGLQFLFEYFSETQRNKGNFPGRFSGRQFSNSRSEMNVSTLELGDSALYLCASSSYPGQDFYNEQFFGPGTRLTVL.

The V gene is TRBV5-5, the J gene TRBJ2-5; 9 bases map to TRBD2. The CDR3 totals 13 residues. Per germline, CDR1 SGHKS and CDR2 YYEKEE (reference sequence). J gave up 4 bases and V 5 bases, and 3 bases lay outside the gene matches. The CDR3 region has the DNA TGTGCCAGCAGGCTAGCGGGGTCAGAGACCCAGTACTTC. This codes for CASRLAGSETQYF.

The rearrangement links TRBV30 to TRBJ2-7, with a possible D match to TRBD1 (5 bases). The ends were cut back, 3 bases at V and 6 bases at J, with 18 bases in the middle. Looked up from germline, CDR1 is GTSNPN and CDR2 is SVGIG (reference sequence). The CDR3 totals 14 residues. The CDR3 here is CAWSIFGQGTEQYF. The CDR3 region has the DNA TGTGCCTGGAGCATCTTCGGTCAGGGAACCGAGCAGTACTTC.

The chain recombines TRBV7-8 with TRBJ2-2, with 7 positions matching TRBD2. The V and J ends lost 4 bases and 7 bases, in that order; junction bases with no gene match: 3. In germline, CDR1 is SGHVS, CDR2 FQNEAQ. This CDR3 comprises 13 residues. CDR3 protein: CASSWREIGELFF. The CDR3 nucleotides are TGTGCCAGCAGCTGGCGGGAGATCGGGGAGCTGTTTTTT.

The chain employs TRBV20-1 and TRBJ1-5; maybe TRBD1 (6 bases). CDR3 length: 14 residues. Germline CDR1 DFQATT, CDR2 SNEGSKA (reference sequence). The V and J ends lost 3 bases and 11 bases respectively, with 20 bases between them. As DNA, the CDR3 is TGCAGTGCTAGTTCTTCACAGGGAGGGGTGACCCAGCATTTT. Translated, it gives CSASSSQGGVTQHF.

V and J are TRBV3-1 (or the pseudogene TRBV3-2) and TRBJ2-5, with D perhaps TRBD2 (6 bases). This CDR3 comprises 13 residues. Trimming removed 1 base at V and 4 bases at J, with 7 bases between. Germline loops: CDR1 LGHDT, CDR2 YNNKEL (reference sequence). The CDR3 DNA sequence: TGTGCCAGCAGCCAAGCGGGAGTAGAGACCCAGTACTTC. Encoded protein: CASSQAGVETQYF.

The chain recombines TRBV12-3 or TRBV12-4 with TRBJ1-2; D gene unclear. Trimming pared 3 bases from V and 5 bases from J, leaving 7 bases between. The CDR3 is made up of 12 amino acids. CDR3 loop: CASSFVRYGYTF. In DNA form, the CDR3 reads TGTGCCAGCAGTTTTGTGCGTTATGGCTACACCTTC.

The chain links TRBV6-2 or TRBV6-3 to TRBJ2-7, with a tentative D call TRBD1 (8 bases). The CDR3 is 16 amino acids. Trimming stripped 3 bases from V and 2 bases from J, with 17 bases between. CDR1 and CDR2 from the germline V gene are MNHEY and SVGEGT. CDR3 sequence reads: CASSYATGGGPYEQYF. The CDR3 region has the DNA TGTGCCAGCAGTTATGCCACAGGGGGGGGCCCCTACGAGCAGTACTTC.

In this sample, this clone turned up a few times. The V call is TRBV5-1, the J call TRBJ2-7; 11 nucleotides agree with TRBD2. The CDR3 runs to 15 residues. V was clipped by 4 bases and J by 3 bases; unmatched bases: 6. In germline, CDR1 is SGHRS, CDR2 YFSETQ. The CDR3 is CASSPGLAEGYEQYF. CDR3 nucleotides: TGCGCCAGCAGCCCGGGACTAGCGGAAGGCTACGAGCAGTACTTC.

This CDR3 reads CSVEGGNRVGAFF. As DNA, the CDR3 is TGCAGCGTTGAAGGGGGCAACAGGGTTGGAGCTTTCTTT. The rearrangement links TRBV29-1 to TRBJ1-1, with a tentative D call TRBD1 (6 bases). Germline V gene sequence: CDR1 SQVTM, CDR2 ANQGSEA. The CDR3 spans 13 residues. Trimming took off 1 base at V and 10 bases at J, with 16 bases between the two ends.

The chain joins TRBV5-1 to TRBJ2-1; 10 bases agree with TRBD1. The germline V gene has CDR1 SGHRS and CDR2 YFSETQ. V lost 1 base to trimming and J lost 8 bases; unmatched junction nucleotides: 9. This CDR3 is built from 16 residues. In DNA form, the CDR3 reads TGCGCCAGCAGCTTGTGGGGGACAGGGGAATTGTATGAGCAGTTCTTC. Translating it yields CASSLWGTGELYEQFF.

The chain has TRBV4-2 and TRBJ1-4; tentative D call: TRBD1 (5 bases). The CDR3 runs to 16 residues. V was pared by 3 bases and J by 0 bases, with 11 bases between. Germline V gene sequence: CDR1 LGHNA, CDR2 YNFKEQ. CDR3 coding DNA: TGTGCCAGCAGCCAGGCAAGGGGCTCAACTAATGAAAAACTGTTTTTT. Translating gives CASSQARGSTNEKLFF.

This clone has more than one count but fewer than ten. The gene calls are TRBV30 and TRBJ1-1; the D is unclear. Trimming pared 0 bases from V and 0 bases from J, leaving 8 bases between. The germline V gene has CDR1 GTSNPN and CDR2 SVGIG (reference sequence). This CDR3 has 14 residues. The CDR3 sequence: CAWSVNSLNTEAFF. The CDR3 DNA is TGTGCCTGGAGTGTAAACAGCTTGAACACTGAAGCTTTCTTT. The full variable domain, completed using reference TRBV30 and TRBJ1-1, is SQTIHQWPATLVQPVGSPLSLECTVEGTSNPNLYWYRQAAGRGLQLLFYSVGIGQISSEVPQNLSASRPQDRQFILSSKKLLLSDSGFYLCAWSVNSLNTEAFFGQGTRLTVV.

This chain's CDR3 is CAISRQDDTEAFF. In DNA, the CDR3 is TGTGCCATCAGTAGACAGGATGACACTGAAGCTTTCTTT. The chain has TRBV10-3 and TRBJ1-1; maybe TRBD1 (6 bases). Deletions cut 5 bases from V and 3 bases from J, with 10 bases between. The CDR3 sequence is 13 residues long. Germline V lookup: CDR1 ENHRY, CDR2 SYGVKD.